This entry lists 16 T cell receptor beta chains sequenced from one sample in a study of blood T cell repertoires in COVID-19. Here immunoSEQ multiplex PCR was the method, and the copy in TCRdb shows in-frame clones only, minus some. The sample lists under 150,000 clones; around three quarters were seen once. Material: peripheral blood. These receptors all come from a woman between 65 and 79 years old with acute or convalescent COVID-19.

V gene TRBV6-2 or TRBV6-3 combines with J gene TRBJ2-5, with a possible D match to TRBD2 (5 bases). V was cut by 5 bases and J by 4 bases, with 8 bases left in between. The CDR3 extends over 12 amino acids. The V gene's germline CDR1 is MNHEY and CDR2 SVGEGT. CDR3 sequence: CASSRTGETQYF. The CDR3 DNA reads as TGTGCCAGCAGTCGGACTGGAGAGACCCAGTACTTC.

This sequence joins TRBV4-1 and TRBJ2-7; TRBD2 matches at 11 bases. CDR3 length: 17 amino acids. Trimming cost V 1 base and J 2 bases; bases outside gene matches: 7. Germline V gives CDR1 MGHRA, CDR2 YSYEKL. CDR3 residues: CASSQALGLADAYEQYF. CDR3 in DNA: TGCGCCAGCAGCCAAGCCCTGGGACTAGCGGATGCCTACGAGCAGTACTTC.

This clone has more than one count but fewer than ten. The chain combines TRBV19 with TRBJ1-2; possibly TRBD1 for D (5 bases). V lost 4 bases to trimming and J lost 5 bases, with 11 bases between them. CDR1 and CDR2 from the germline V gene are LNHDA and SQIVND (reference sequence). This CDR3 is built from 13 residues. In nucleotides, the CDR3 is TGTGCCAGTAGTACTGGGGCCACTTATGGCTACACCTTC. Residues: CASSTGATYGYTF.

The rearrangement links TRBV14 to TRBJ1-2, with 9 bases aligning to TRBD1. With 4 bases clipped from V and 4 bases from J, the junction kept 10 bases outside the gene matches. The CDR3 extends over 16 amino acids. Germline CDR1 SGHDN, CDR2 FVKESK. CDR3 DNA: TGTGCCAGCAGCCCGTGGGCCGGGACAGGGAGCTATGGCTACACCTTC. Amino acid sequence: CASSPWAGTGSYGYTF. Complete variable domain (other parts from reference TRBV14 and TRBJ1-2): EAGVTQFPSHSVIEKGQTVTLRCDPISGHDNLYWYRRVMGKEIKFLLHFVKESKQDESGMPNNRFLAERTGGTYSTLKVQPAELEDSGVYFCASSPWAGTGSYGYTFGSGTRLTVV.

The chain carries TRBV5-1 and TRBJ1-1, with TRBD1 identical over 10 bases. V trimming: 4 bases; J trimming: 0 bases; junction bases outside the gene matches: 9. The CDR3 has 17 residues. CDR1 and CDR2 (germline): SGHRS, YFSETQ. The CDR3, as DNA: TGCGCCAGCAGCCACCTCAGACAGGGGGCGATGAACACTGAAGCTTTCTTT. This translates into CASSHLRQGAMNTEAFF. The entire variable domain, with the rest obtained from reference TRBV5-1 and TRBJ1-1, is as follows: KAGVTQTPRYLIKTRGQQVTLSCSPISGHRSVSWYQQTPGQGLQFLFEYFSETQRNKGNFPGRFSGRQFSNSRSEMNVSTLELGDSALYLCASSHLRQGAMNTEAFFGQGTRLTVV.

CDR3 DNA sequence: TGCGCCAGCAGCCAAGATGCCCCCCCGGCGGGTAGCTATGGCTACACCTTC. It codes for CASSQDAPPAGSYGYTF. The V and J genes are TRBV4-3 and TRBJ1-2; D gene uncertain. The length of the CDR3 is 17 residues. Germline CDR1 and CDR2: LGHNA and YSLEER. The V and J ends lost 0 bases and 4 bases respectively, with 18 bases between them.

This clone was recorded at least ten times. This chain's CDR3 is CASSFIGKETQYF. The CDR3 coding sequence is TGTGCCAGCAGCTTTATCGGGAAAGAGACCCAGTACTTC. This chain connects TRBV7-2 to TRBJ2-5, with a weak D call TRBD2 (5 bases). The V gene lost 3 bases and the J gene lost 3 bases, with 8 bases spanning the gap. Germline V lookup: CDR1 SGHTA, CDR2 FQGNSA. The CDR3 has 13 residues. Based on the CDR3 plus reference TRBV7-2 and TRBJ2-5, the full variable domain is GAGVSQSPSNKVTEKGKDVELRCDPISGHTALYWYRQSLGQGLEFLIYFQGNSAPDKSGLPSDRFSAERTGGSVSTLTIQRTQQEDSAVYLCASSFIGKETQYFGPGTRLLVL.

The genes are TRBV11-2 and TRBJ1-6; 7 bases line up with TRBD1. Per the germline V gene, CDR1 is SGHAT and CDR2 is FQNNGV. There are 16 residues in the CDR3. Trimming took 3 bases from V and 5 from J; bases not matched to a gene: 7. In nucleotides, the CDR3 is TGTGCCAGCAGCTTGGGCAGGGGGTCGAATAATTCACCCCTCCACTTT. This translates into CASSLGRGSNNSPLHF.

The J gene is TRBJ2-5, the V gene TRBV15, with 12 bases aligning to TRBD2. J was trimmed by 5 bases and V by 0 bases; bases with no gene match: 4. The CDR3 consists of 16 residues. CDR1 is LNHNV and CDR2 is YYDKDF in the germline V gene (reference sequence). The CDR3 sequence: CATSRDATSGSETQYF. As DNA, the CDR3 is TGTGCCACCAGCAGAGATGCGACTAGCGGGAGTGAGACCCAGTACTTC.

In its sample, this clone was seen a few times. This CDR3 is CASSYSGGTGNTIYF. The CDR3 DNA sequence: TGTGCCAGCAGTTACTCTGGGGGGACTGGAAACACCATATATTTT. V usage is TRBV6-5 and J usage is TRBJ1-3, with a possible D match to TRBD1 (5 bases). The CDR3 spans 15 residues. Looked up from germline, CDR1 is MNHEY and CDR2 is SVGAGI. V was cut by 0 bases and J by 2 bases, with 8 bases left in between.

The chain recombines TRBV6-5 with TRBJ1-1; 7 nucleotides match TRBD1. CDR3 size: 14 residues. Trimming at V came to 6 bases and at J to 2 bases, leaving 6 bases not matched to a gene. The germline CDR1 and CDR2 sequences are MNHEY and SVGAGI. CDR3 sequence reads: CASRAGQFNTEAFF. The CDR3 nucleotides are TGTGCCAGCAGGGCGGGACAGTTTAACACTGAAGCTTTCTTT.

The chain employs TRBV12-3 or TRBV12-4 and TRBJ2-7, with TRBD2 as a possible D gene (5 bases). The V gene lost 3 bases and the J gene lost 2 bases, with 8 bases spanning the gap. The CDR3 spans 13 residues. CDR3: CASSLGRAYEQYF. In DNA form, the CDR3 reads TGTGCCAGCAGTTTGGGGAGAGCCTACGAGCAGTACTTC.

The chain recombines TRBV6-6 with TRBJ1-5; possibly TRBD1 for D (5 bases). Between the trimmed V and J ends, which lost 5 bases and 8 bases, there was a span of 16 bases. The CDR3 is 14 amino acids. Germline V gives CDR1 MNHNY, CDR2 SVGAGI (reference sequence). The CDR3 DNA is TGTGCCAGCAGTCTTCCGGGGGGGAGGGAGCCCCAGCATTTT. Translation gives CASSLPGGREPQHF.

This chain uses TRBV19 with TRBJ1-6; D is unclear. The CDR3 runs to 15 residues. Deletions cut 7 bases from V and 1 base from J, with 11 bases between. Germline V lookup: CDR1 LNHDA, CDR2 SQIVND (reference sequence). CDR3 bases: TGTGCCAGTACCAAAGGAGGTTCCTATAATTCACCCCTCCACTTT. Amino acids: CASTKGGSYNSPLHF. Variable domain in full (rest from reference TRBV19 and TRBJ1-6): DGGITQSPKYLFRKEGQNVTLSCEQNLNHDAMYWYRQDPGQGLRLIYYSQIVNDFQKGDIAEGYSVSREKKESFPLTVTSAQKNPTAFYLCASTKGGSYNSPLHFGNGTRLTVT.

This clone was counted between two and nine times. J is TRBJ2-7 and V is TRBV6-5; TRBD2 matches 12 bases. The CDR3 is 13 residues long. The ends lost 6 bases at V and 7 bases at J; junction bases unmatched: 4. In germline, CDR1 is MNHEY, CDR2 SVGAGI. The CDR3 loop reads CASRPGLAGEQYF. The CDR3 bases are TGTGCCAGCAGACCCGGACTAGCGGGGGAGCAGTACTTC.

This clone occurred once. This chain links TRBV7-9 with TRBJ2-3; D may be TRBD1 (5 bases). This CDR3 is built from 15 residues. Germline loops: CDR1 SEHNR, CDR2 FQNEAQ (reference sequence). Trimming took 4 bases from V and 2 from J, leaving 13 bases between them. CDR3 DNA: TGTGCCAGCAGCTCATACAGGAGAATCACAGATACGCAGTATTTT. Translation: CASSSYRRITDTQYF.